Listed below are T cell receptor beta chains from one sample, sequenced in a study of OX40 agonist ivuxolimab in advanced cancers. The protocol was immunoSEQ multiplex PCR, while the TCRdb copy is restricted to in-frame clones and leaves out a portion. The sample records approximately 74,000 clones, 90% being singletons. The input for sequencing was CD4+ or CD8+ T cells sorted from blood, taken in a trial of the OX40 agonist ivuxolimab. The receptors derive from an adult with an advanced solid tumor such as melanoma, head and neck, liver or kidney cancer. Both conserved end residues are part of each CDR3. Fields, in order: clone size, J gene, D gene, V gene, CDR3 protein, CDR3 DNA. A D gene is named only where the DNA matches it firmly. Clone size is given for some rows only: seen once, a few or many times, or a class if the clone is expanded.

abundance: -; j_gene: TRBJ2-1; d_gene: -; v_gene: TRBV29-1; CDR3aa: CSGSTTREIEQFF; CDR3nt: TGCAGCGGCTCGACCACTAGGGAGATAGAGCAGTTCTTC
abundance: -; j_gene: TRBJ2-3; d_gene: -; v_gene: TRBV9; CDR3aa: CASSEGGPTDTQYF; CDR3nt: TGTGCCAGCAGCGAGGGGGGTCCCACAGATACGCAGTATTTT
abundance: -; j_gene: TRBJ2-2; d_gene: -; v_gene: TRBV19; CDR3aa: CASSIQGTGPNTGELFF; CDR3nt: TGTGCCAGTAGTATTCAAGGGACGGGGCCGAACACCGGGGAGCTGTTTTTT
abundance: -; j_gene: TRBJ2-7; d_gene: -; v_gene: TRBV7-2; CDR3aa: CASSPGSGEQYF; CDR3nt: TGTGCCAGCAGCCCCGGTTCCGGCGAGCAGTACTTC
abundance: -; j_gene: TRBJ2-7; d_gene: -; v_gene: TRBV7-2; CDR3aa: CASSFMGSYEQYF; CDR3nt: TGTGCCAGCAGCTTTATGGGGTCCTACGAGCAGTACTTC
abundance: once; j_gene: TRBJ1-2; d_gene: -; v_gene: TRBV7-9; CDR3aa: CAIAWEGRGYTF; CDR3nt: TGTGCCATAGCCTGGGAGGGACGTGGCTACACCTTC
abundance: -; j_gene: TRBJ2-1; d_gene: TRBD1; v_gene: TRBV15; CDR3aa: CATSRDRGQGTYNEQFF; CDR3nt: TGTGCCACCAGCAGAGATAGGGGACAGGGAACCTACAATGAGCAGTTCTTC
abundance: once; j_gene: TRBJ2-1; d_gene: TRBD2; v_gene: TRBV29-1; CDR3aa: CSAPVAGAYNEQFF; CDR3nt: TGCAGCGCTCCGGTAGCGGGCGCTTACAATGAGCAGTTCTTC
abundance: -; j_gene: TRBJ1-2; d_gene: -; v_gene: TRBV4-3; CDR3aa: CASSQSILSGGYTF; CDR3nt: TGCGCCAGCAGCCAATCGATCCTATCGGGTGGCTACACCTTC
abundance: once; j_gene: TRBJ2-1; d_gene: TRBD2; v_gene: TRBV11-2; CDR3aa: CASSLRGEVYEQFF; CDR3nt: TGTGCCAGCAGCTTACGGGGGGAGGTGTATGAGCAGTTCTTC
abundance: once; j_gene: TRBJ2-5; d_gene: TRBD2; v_gene: TRBV7-9; CDR3aa: CASSLVLARTSGRQETQYF; CDR3nt: TGTGCCAGCAGCTTAGTCCTAGCAAGGACTAGCGGCCGTCAAGAGACCCAGTACTTC
abundance: -; j_gene: TRBJ1-5; d_gene: TRBD1; v_gene: TRBV2; CDR3aa: CASRWTGGGNQPQHF; CDR3nt: TGTGCCAGCCGATGGACAGGGGGGGGCAATCAGCCCCAGCATTTT
abundance: once; j_gene: TRBJ2-5; d_gene: -; v_gene: TRBV10-3; CDR3aa: CAISELMDTYQETQYF; CDR3nt: TGTGCCATCAGTGAATTGATGGACACGTACCAAGAGACCCAGTACTTC
abundance: -; j_gene: TRBJ2-1; d_gene: -; v_gene: TRBV9; CDR3aa: CASSPEGRTYNEQFF; CDR3nt: TGTGCCAGCAGCCCAGAGGGCAGAACCTACAATGAGCAGTTCTTC
abundance: -; j_gene: TRBJ2-7; d_gene: -; v_gene: TRBV18; CDR3aa: CASSPPPGSRAIYEQYF; CDR3nt: TGTGCCAGCTCACCACCGCCAGGGTCCAGGGCTATTTACGAGCAGTACTTC
abundance: -; j_gene: TRBJ2-7; d_gene: TRBD1; v_gene: TRBV29-1; CDR3aa: CSFQTGTSYEQYF; CDR3nt: TGCAGCTTTCAGACAGGGACCTCCTACGAGCAGTACTTC
abundance: -; j_gene: TRBJ1-4; d_gene: TRBD1; v_gene: TRBV30; CDR3aa: CAWDRTGEQEKLFF; CDR3nt: TGTGCCTGGGACCGGACAGGGGAGCAAGAAAAACTGTTTTTT
abundance: once; j_gene: TRBJ1-4; d_gene: TRBD1; v_gene: TRBV18; CDR3aa: CASSLTGTDNEKLFF; CDR3nt: TGTGCCAGCTCACTTACCGGGACAGATAATGAAAAACTGTTTTTT
abundance: few; j_gene: TRBJ2-5; d_gene: -; v_gene: TRBV6-6; CDR3aa: CASREQGIETQYF; CDR3nt: TGTGCCAGCAGAGAACAGGGAATCGAGACCCAGTACTTC
abundance: -; j_gene: TRBJ1-3; d_gene: TRBD1; v_gene: TRBV5-1; CDR3aa: CASSSGQLNSGNTIYF; CDR3nt: TGCGCCAGCAGCTCGGGACAGCTAAACTCTGGAAACACCATATATTTT
abundance: -; j_gene: TRBJ2-2; d_gene: TRBD2; v_gene: TRBV19; CDR3aa: CASRRAGTSGKTGELFF; CDR3nt: TGTGCCAGTAGAAGGGCCGGGACTAGCGGGAAGACCGGGGAGCTGTTTTTT
abundance: -; j_gene: TRBJ2-3; d_gene: -; v_gene: TRBV7-2; CDR3aa: CASSLAGDTDTQYF; CDR3nt: TGTGCCAGCAGCTTAGCTGGGGACACAGATACGCAGTATTTT
abundance: -; j_gene: TRBJ2-3; d_gene: TRBD2; v_gene: TRBV9; CDR3aa: CASSVAAGGGTDTQYF; CDR3nt: TGTGCCAGCAGCGTAGCCGCGGGAGGGGGCACAGATACGCAGTATTTT
abundance: -; j_gene: TRBJ2-4; d_gene: -; v_gene: TRBV5-6; CDR3aa: CASSLVGEMAKNIQYF; CDR3nt: TGTGCCAGCAGCTTAGTTGGGGAAATGGCCAAAAACATTCAGTACTTC
abundance: -; j_gene: TRBJ1-3; d_gene: -; v_gene: TRBV6-6; CDR3aa: CASEGQLGNTIYF; CDR3nt: TGTGCCAGCGAGGGTCAGTTGGGAAACACCATATATTTT
abundance: -; j_gene: TRBJ1-6; d_gene: -; v_gene: TRBV11-2; CDR3aa: CASSLDLPYNSPLHF; CDR3nt: TGTGCCAGCAGCTTAGATCTGCCCTATAATTCACCCCTCCACTTT
abundance: -; j_gene: TRBJ2-1; d_gene: -; v_gene: TRBV30; CDR3aa: CAWQQTPGRERSEQFF; CDR3nt: TGTGCCTGGCAACAAACCCCCGGCCGGGAGAGATCTGAGCAGTTCTTC